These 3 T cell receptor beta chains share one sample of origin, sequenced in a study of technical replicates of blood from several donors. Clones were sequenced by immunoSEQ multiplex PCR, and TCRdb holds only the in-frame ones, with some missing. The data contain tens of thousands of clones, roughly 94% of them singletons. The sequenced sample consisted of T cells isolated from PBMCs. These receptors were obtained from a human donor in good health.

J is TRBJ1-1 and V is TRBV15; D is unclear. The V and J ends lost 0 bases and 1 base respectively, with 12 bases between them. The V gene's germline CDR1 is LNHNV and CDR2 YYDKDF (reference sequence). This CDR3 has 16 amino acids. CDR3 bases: TGTGCCACCAGCAGAGAGCGAGCTTACGGGAACACTGAAGCTTTCTTT. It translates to CATSRERAYGNTEAFF.

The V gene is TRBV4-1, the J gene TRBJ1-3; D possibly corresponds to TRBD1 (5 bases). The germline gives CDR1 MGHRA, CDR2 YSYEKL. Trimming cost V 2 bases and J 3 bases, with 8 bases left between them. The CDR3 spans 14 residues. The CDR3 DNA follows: TGCGCCAGCAGCCAACTGGGGGGTGGAAACACCATATATTTT. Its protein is CASSQLGGGNTIYF.

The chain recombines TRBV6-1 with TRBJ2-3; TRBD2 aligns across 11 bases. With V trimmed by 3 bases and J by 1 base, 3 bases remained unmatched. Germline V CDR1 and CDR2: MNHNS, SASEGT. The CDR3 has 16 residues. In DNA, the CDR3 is TGTGCCAGCAGTGATTTAGCGGGAGGGCGCACAGATACGCAGTATTTT. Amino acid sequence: CASSDLAGGRTDTQYF.